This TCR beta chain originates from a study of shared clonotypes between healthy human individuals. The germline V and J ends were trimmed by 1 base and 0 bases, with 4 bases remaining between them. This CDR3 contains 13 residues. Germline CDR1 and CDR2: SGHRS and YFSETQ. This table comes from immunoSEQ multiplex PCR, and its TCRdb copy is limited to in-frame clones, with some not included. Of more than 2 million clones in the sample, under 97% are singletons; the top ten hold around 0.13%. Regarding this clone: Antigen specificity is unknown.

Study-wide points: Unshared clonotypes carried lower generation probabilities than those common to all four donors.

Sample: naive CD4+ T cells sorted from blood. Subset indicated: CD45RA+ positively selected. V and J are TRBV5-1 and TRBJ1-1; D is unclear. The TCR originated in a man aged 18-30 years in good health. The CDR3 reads CASSLRMNTEAFF. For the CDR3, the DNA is TGCGCCAGCAGCTTGAGGATGAACACTGAAGCTTTCTTT.